This passage covers 31 T cell receptor beta chains from one sample sequenced in a study of blood T cell repertoires in COVID-19. Data came from immunoSEQ multiplex PCR; TCRdb stores just in-frame clones and leaves some out. The sample lists 200,000 to 250,000 clones; 70% to 90% were seen once. Sequencing was carried out using peripheral blood. The receptors derive from a woman aged 18-35 years who had recovered from COVID-19.

The V gene is TRBV7-8, the J gene TRBJ1-2; 9 nucleotides agree with TRBD1. This CDR3 is 15 amino acids long. With 7 bases clipped from V and 4 bases from J, the junction kept 10 bases outside the gene matches. From germline, CDR1 is SGHVS and CDR2 FQNEAQ. CDR3 nucleotide sequence: TGTGCCAGCACCGAGGACAGGGGAAGCGGCTATGGCTACACCTTC. As protein: CASTEDRGSGYGYTF.

This clone was observed a single time. This sequence joins TRBV6-2 or TRBV6-3 and TRBJ1-1, with TRBD1 matching over 8 bases. The CDR3 consists of 14 residues. After removal of 5 bases from V and 5 bases from J, the junction contained 7 bases not matched to a gene. Germline loops: CDR1 MNHEY, CDR2 SVGEGT. In nucleotides, the CDR3 is TGTGCCAGCAGTCTGTCAGGGGGCAGGACTGAAGCTTTCTTT. Translated, it gives CASSLSGGRTEAFF.

V is TRBV7-6 and J is TRBJ2-7, with 12 bases matching TRBD2. CDR3 length: 16 amino acids. V trimming: 5 bases; J trimming: 0 bases; junction bases outside the gene matches: 5. Germline V CDR1 and CDR2: SGHVS, FNYEAQ. CDR3 in amino acids: CASSPRTSGASYEQYF. The CDR3 coding sequence is TGTGCCAGCAGCCCTAGGACTAGCGGGGCCTCCTACGAGCAGTACTTC.

The V call is TRBV5-6, the J call TRBJ1-5; unclear D gene. V lost 4 bases and J 15 bases, leaving 20 bases between the germline ends. The CDR3 spans 13 residues. Germline V gene lookup returns CDR1 SGHDT and CDR2 YYEEEE. The CDR3 loop reads CASSVGSAGFWHF. The CDR3 bases are TGTGCCAGCAGCGTCGGATCCGCGGGGTTTTGGCATTTT.

This clone was recorded only once. CDR3 DNA sequence: TGTGCCAGCTCACCTATGGTCAATACAGGGGGTAGTTCACCCCTCCACTTT. Its protein product is CASSPMVNTGGSSPLHF. V usage is TRBV18 and J usage is TRBJ1-6; 8 bases align to TRBD1. J lost 9 bases, V lost 3 bases, and 13 bases had no gene match. CDR1 and CDR2 (germline): KGHSH, LQKENI. The CDR3 runs 17 residues.

The chain couples TRBV5-6 to TRBJ2-2, with D possibly being TRBD2 (6 bases). Germline V lookup: CDR1 SGHDT, CDR2 YYEEEE. The V end lost 4 bases, the J end lost 1 base, and 11 bases lay between the germline ends. The CDR3 runs 15 residues. This CDR3 reads CASSKGLLNTGELFF. The CDR3 DNA reads TGTGCCAGCAGCAAGGGACTGTTGAACACCGGGGAGCTGTTTTTT. Full variable domain (missing parts from reference TRBV5-6 and TRBJ2-2): DAGVTQSPTHLIKTRGQQVTLRCSPKSGHDTVSWYQQALGQGPQFIFQYYEEEERQRGNFPDRFSGHQFPNYSSELNVNALLLGDSALYLCASSKGLLNTGELFFGEGSRLTVL.

The CDR3: CASSLSSYEQYF. As DNA, the CDR3 is TGTGCCAGCAGCTTATCTAGCTACGAGCAGTACTTC. The chain carries TRBV7-2 and TRBJ2-7, with unresolved D. With 2 bases removed from V and 3 bases from J, the gap between germline ends came to 5 bases. CDR1 is SGHTA and CDR2 is FQGNSA in the germline V gene. This CDR3 contains 12 residues.

This sequence joins TRBV7-3 and TRBJ1-3, with unresolved D. V was pared by 2 bases and J by 0 bases, with 5 bases between. Germline V lookup: CDR1 SGHTA, CDR2 FQGTGA. The CDR3 contains 14 residues. The CDR3 bases are TGTGCCAGCAGCTTAGGGCCCTCTGGAAACACCATATATTTT. Its translation is CASSLGPSGNTIYF.

This rearrangement joins TRBV20-1 to TRBJ2-7; possible D gene TRBD2, 6 bases. Germline CDR1 is DFQATT and CDR2 is SNEGSKA (reference sequence). Trimming took off 3 bases at V and 4 bases at J, with 10 bases between the two ends. The CDR3 spans 12 residues. For the CDR3, the DNA is TGCAGTGCTAGTACCGGAGGGTACGAGCAGTACTTC. Translating it yields CSASTGGYEQYF.

This clone was observed once. This rearrangement joins TRBV19 to TRBJ1-5; D may be TRBD1 (5 bases). The CDR3 has 15 residues. Deletions cut 3 bases from V and 3 bases from J, with 12 bases between. Per germline, CDR1 LNHDA and CDR2 SQIVND (reference sequence). The CDR3 nucleotides are TGTGCCAGTAGTATCATGGCAGGGTCCAATCAGCCCCAGCATTTT. Protein sequence: CASSIMAGSNQPQHF.

The V call is TRBV29-1, the J call TRBJ2-7; 7 bases align to TRBD1. The junction had 5 bases not matched to a gene; V was cut back by 0 bases and J by 3 bases. The germline CDR1 and CDR2 sequences are SQVTM and ANQGSEA. The CDR3 sequence is 14 residues long. CDR3 coding DNA: TGCAGCGTTGAAGATGGGGCAGGGGGCTACGAGCAGTACTTC. It encodes CSVEDGAGGYEQYF.

The chain links TRBV28 to TRBJ1-2; D is perhaps TRBD1 (5 bases). V was shortened by 1 base and J by 4 bases, with 19 bases between the two germline ends. The CDR3 spans 17 residues. Germline V gives CDR1 MDHEN, CDR2 SYDVKM. The CDR3 coding sequence is TGTGCCAGCAGTTTATTCAAGGGGAAAGTGGAGTTCTATGGCTACACCTTC. Translating it yields CASSLFKGKVEFYGYTF.

V is TRBV9 and J is TRBJ1-1; D gene unclear. The CDR3 consists of 14 residues. V lost 3 bases and J 0 bases, leaving 9 bases between the germline ends. The V gene's germline CDR1 is SGDLS and CDR2 YYNGEE. The DNA for the CDR3 is TGTGCCAGCAGCGCGTCGGAGTTGAACACTGAAGCTTTCTTT. As protein: CASSASELNTEAFF.

The chain links TRBV11-3 to TRBJ2-5; tentative D call: TRBD1 (6 bases). The CDR3 covers 14 residues. V dropped 1 base and J dropped 5 bases, with 11 bases sitting between them. Germline CDR1 is SGHNT and CDR2 is YENEEA. The CDR3 loop reads CASSLGGGPETQYF. The CDR3 DNA is TGTGCCAGCAGCTTAGGTGGGGGCCCCGAGACCCAGTACTTC.

V and J are TRBV6-5 and TRBJ1-1, with D possibly TRBD1 on 5 matching bases. This CDR3 has 13 amino acids. The germline V gene encodes CDR1 MNHEY and CDR2 SVGAGI. V was trimmed by 6 bases and J by 11 bases, leaving 19 bases between them. CDR3 protein: CASRRTAGNRAFF. CDR3 nucleotides: TGTGCCAGCAGACGAACGGCAGGGAATCGTGCTTTCTTT.

This clone was counted only a few times. The J gene is TRBJ2-5, the V gene TRBV5-8; D remains unclear. The V and J ends lost 4 bases and 1 base respectively, with 5 bases between them. Per germline, CDR1 SGHTS and CDR2 YDEGEE. This CDR3 spans 12 amino acids. This CDR3 is CASSLLQETQYF. CDR3 in DNA: TGTGCCAGCAGCCTCCTCCAAGAGACCCAGTACTTC.

This clone appeared once. The chain joins TRBV2 to TRBJ2-7; no clear D. Looked up from germline, CDR1 is SNHLY and CDR2 is FYNNEI. V was trimmed by 6 bases and J by 9 bases, leaving 12 bases between them. The CDR3 is 11 residues long. The chain's CDR3 is CASSGAYRQYF. The CDR3, as DNA: TGTGCCAGCAGCGGAGCCTACCGGCAGTACTTC.

The J gene is TRBJ1-1, the V gene TRBV18, with 9 bases that match TRBD1. Germline trimming cut 8 bases from V and 6 bases from J; bases unmatched to any gene: 7. From germline, CDR1 is KGHSH and CDR2 LQKENI. The length of the CDR3 is 13 residues. DNA for the CDR3: TGTGCCAGCGCCCGGGACAGGGCTGCTGAAGCTTTCTTT. Amino acids: CASARDRAAEAFF.

The genes are TRBV25-1 and TRBJ2-4; D ambiguous. Trimming left V 5 bases short and J 0 bases short, with 11 bases between. The germline gives CDR1 MGHDK, CDR2 SYGVNS. This CDR3 has 15 amino acids. CDR3: CASSRLDLAKNIQYF. The CDR3 DNA is TGTGCCAGCAGTAGGCTAGACCTAGCCAAAAACATTCAGTACTTC.

V and J are TRBV12-3 or TRBV12-4 and TRBJ2-3; D is possibly TRBD2 (5 bases). The length of the CDR3 is 13 residues. V was pared by 6 bases and J by 0 bases, with 7 bases between. The CDR3 DNA reads as TGTGCCAGCAGGCGGACTAGCACAGATACGCAGTATTTT. This translates into CASRRTSTDTQYF.

The CDR3 bases are TGTGCCAGCAGCTTATCGGGGAGCGGGGGCCAAGAGACCCAGTACTTC. Translated: CASSLSGSGGQETQYF. The chain joins TRBV13 to TRBJ2-5; 8 bases map to TRBD2. Germline assignment: CDR1 PRHDT and CDR2 FYEKMQ (reference sequence). This CDR3 contains 16 residues. The ends lost 2 bases at V and 1 base at J; junction bases unmatched: 6.

The sample holds one count of this clone. The V call is TRBV6-5, the J call TRBJ2-7, with D tentatively TRBD1 (5 bases). The ends were cut back, 6 bases at V and 3 bases at J, with 12 bases in the middle. Germline V lookup: CDR1 MNHEY, CDR2 SVGAGI. CDR3 length equals 13 residues. The CDR3 nucleotides are TGTGCCAGCAGGCCAGGGCGAAACTACGAGCAGTACTTC. Residues: CASRPGRNYEQYF.

V usage is TRBV9 and J usage is TRBJ1-6, with D possibly being TRBD1 (6 bases). Germline V gene sequence: CDR1 SGDLS, CDR2 YYNGEE. This CDR3 contains 15 residues. V dropped 0 bases and J dropped 10 bases, with 14 bases sitting between them. In DNA form, the CDR3 reads TGTGCCAGCAGCGTAGAGGGGGAGATTCACTCACCCCTCCACTTT. Its translation: CASSVEGEIHSPLHF. The whole variable domain, remainder taken from reference TRBV9 and TRBJ1-6, is DSGVTQTPKHLITATGQRVTLRCSPRSGDLSVYWYQQSLDQGLQFLIQYYNGEERAKGNILERFSAQQFPDLHSELNLSSLELGDSALYFCASSVEGEIHSPLHFGNGTRLTVT.

The chain links TRBV5-1 to TRBJ1-1; TRBD1 aligns across 7 bases. V was pared by 4 bases and J by 0 bases, with 6 bases of the junction left unmatched. From germline, CDR1 is SGHRS and CDR2 YFSETQ. The CDR3 contains 15 residues. The CDR3 DNA follows: TGCGCCAGCAGCCAACGACAGGGTTTGAACACTGAAGCTTTCTTT. It is translated as CASSQRQGLNTEAFF. Full variable domain (missing parts from reference TRBV5-1 and TRBJ1-1): KAGVTQTPRYLIKTRGQQVTLSCSPISGHRSVSWYQQTPGQGLQFLFEYFSETQRNKGNFPGRFSGRQFSNSRSEMNVSTLELGDSALYLCASSQRQGLNTEAFFGQGTRLTVV.

In DNA, the CDR3 is TGTGCCAGCAGGGCCCGGGACAGGATGAACACTGAAGCTTTCTTT. This translates into CASRARDRMNTEAFF. The chain employs TRBV2 and TRBJ1-1; 8 positions agree with TRBD1. CDR3 length equals 15 residues. After removal of 6 bases from V and 0 bases from J, the junction contained 6 bases not matched to a gene. CDR1 and CDR2 (germline): SNHLY, FYNNEI.

The V gene is TRBV4-2, the J gene TRBJ2-1, with D perhaps matching TRBD2 (6 bases). V lost 3 bases to trimming and J lost 5 bases, with 20 bases between them. The CDR3 is made up of 17 amino acids. Germline V lookup: CDR1 LGHNA, CDR2 YNFKEQ. CDR3 bases: TGTGCCAGCAGCCAGGGCGGGGCAGAAGCACTTAACAATGAGCAGTTCTTC. It yields the protein CASSQGGAEALNNEQFF.

This chain uses TRBV30 with TRBJ2-1, with 7 nucleotides matching TRBD1. V lost 2 bases, J lost 5 bases, and 12 bases stayed unmatched. Germline assignment: CDR1 GTSNPN and CDR2 SVGIG (reference sequence). This CDR3 has 16 residues. CDR3 protein: CAWSFGTDGGNNEQFF. The CDR3 nucleotides read TGTGCCTGGAGTTTCGGGACAGACGGTGGAAACAATGAGCAGTTCTTC.

This clone was detected once. The V gene is TRBV19, the J gene TRBJ2-7; possible D gene TRBD2, 5 bases. The CDR3 has 15 residues. V was clipped by 5 bases and J by 1 base, with 15 bases between them. Germline V lookup: CDR1 LNHDA, CDR2 SQIVND (reference sequence). CDR3 coding DNA: TGTGCCAGTAGTCCAATTGGGGAGCCATCCTACGAGCAGTACTTC. It specifies CASSPIGEPSYEQYF. The full variable domain, with the rest looked up from reference TRBV19 and TRBJ2-7, is DGGITQSPKYLFRKEGQNVTLSCEQNLNHDAMYWYRQDPGQGLRLIYYSQIVNDFQKGDIAEGYSVSREKKESFPLTVTSAQKNPTAFYLCASSPIGEPSYEQYFGPGTRLTVT.

The chain couples TRBV18 to TRBJ1-6, with D unclear. This CDR3 has 15 amino acids. The germline V gene has CDR1 KGHSH and CDR2 LQKENI. Trimming shortened V by 4 bases and J by 10 bases, and 17 bases separated the two germline ends. This CDR3 reads CASSLSGVVVSPLHF. The CDR3 coding sequence is TGTGCCAGCTCACTCTCCGGGGTTGTTGTCTCACCCCTCCACTTT.

The chain links TRBV4-1 to TRBJ2-7; 7 bases line up with TRBD2. V lost 0 bases to trimming and J lost 3 bases; unmatched junction nucleotides: 8. Germline V gene data show CDR1 as MGHRA and CDR2 as YSYEKL. The CDR3 runs to 16 residues. The chain's CDR3 is CASSQDTAGVNYEQYF. CDR3 DNA: TGCGCCAGCAGCCAAGATACGGCGGGAGTAAACTACGAGCAGTACTTC.

This chain links TRBV5-1 with TRBJ2-1; D gene ambiguous. Trimming removed 2 bases at V and 8 bases at J, with 8 bases between. CDR3 length: 12 amino acids. The germline gives CDR1 SGHRS, CDR2 YFSETQ. CDR3 region: CASSLSAHEQFF. CDR3 in DNA: TGCGCCAGCAGCTTAAGCGCCCATGAGCAGTTCTTC.